These 31 T cell receptor beta chains came from one sample sequenced in a study of blood T cell repertoires in COVID-19. The method was immunoSEQ multiplex PCR; TCRdb's version includes in-frame clones alone and lacks a portion of them. The top ten clones hold around 4.7% of a sample with some 120,000 clones, roughly 85% of them seen once. Sequenced input: peripheral blood. These receptors originate from a human donor in a cohort sampled during active COVID-19.

This chain links TRBV3-1 (or the pseudogene TRBV3-2) with TRBJ1-2, with TRBD1 as a possible D gene (5 bases). The V end was cut by 5 bases, the J end by 4 bases, with 11 bases between. Germline-derived CDR1 and CDR2 are LGHDT and YNNKEL (reference sequence). The CDR3 runs to 13 residues. CDR3 residues: CASSSRVSYGYTF. The CDR3 nucleotides read TGTGCCAGCAGCTCCAGGGTATCCTATGGCTACACCTTC.

This clone appeared once. The V gene is TRBV7-2, the J gene TRBJ2-1; 8 bases align to TRBD2. V was pared by 5 bases and J by 8 bases, with 20 bases of the junction left unmatched. Per the germline V gene, CDR1 is SGHTA and CDR2 is FQGNSA. The CDR3 length is 18 residues. The CDR3 region has the DNA TGTGCCAGCAGCACGCCCCTCCCCCCGGCGGGGGGAGGAGATGAGCAGTTCTTC. Amino acids: CASSTPLPPAGGGDEQFF.

Only a few counts were recorded for this clone. J is TRBJ2-1 and V is TRBV3-1 (or the pseudogene TRBV3-2); TRBD1 might be the D (7 bases). Germline V CDR1 and CDR2: LGHDT, YNNKEL (reference sequence). CDR3 length: 16 amino acids. Trimming shortened V by 0 bases and J by 5 bases, and 14 bases separated the two germline ends. The CDR3 is CASSQDPGGYDNEQFF. The CDR3 DNA reads TGTGCCAGCAGCCAAGACCCAGGGGGGTATGACAATGAGCAGTTCTTC.

The V gene is TRBV7-3, the J gene TRBJ1-1, with 7 bases matching TRBD1. J gave up 6 bases and V 4 bases, and 5 bases lay outside the gene matches. From germline, CDR1 is SGHTA and CDR2 FQGTGA. CDR3 length: 13 amino acids. This chain's CDR3 is CASSWGQGAEAFF. CDR3 nucleotide sequence: TGTGCCAGCAGCTGGGGTCAGGGGGCTGAAGCTTTCTTT.

The chain uses TRBV7-8 and TRBJ1-1; 8 bases agree with TRBD1. CDR3 length: 14 amino acids. Germline lookup yields CDR1 SGHVS and CDR2 FQNEAQ. The junction had 2 bases not matched to a gene; V was cut back by 5 bases and J by 0 bases. CDR3: CASSKGQVNTEAFF. Here the CDR3 DNA reads TGTGCCAGCAGCAAGGGACAGGTGAACACTGAAGCTTTCTTT. Complete variable domain (other parts from reference TRBV7-8 and TRBJ1-1): GAGVSQSPRYKVAKRGQDVALRCDPISGHVSLFWYQQALGQGPEFLTYFQNEAQLDKSGLPSDRFFAERPEGSVSTLKIQRTQQEDSAVYLCASSKGQVNTEAFFGQGTRLTVV.

The rearrangement links TRBV14 to TRBJ2-7; D is possibly TRBD2 (6 bases). V lost 4 bases, J lost 4 bases, and 11 bases lay in between. CDR1 is SGHDN, CDR2 FVKESK, per germline. This CDR3 comprises 13 residues. In DNA, the CDR3 is TGTGCCAGCAGCCTCTGGGCGGGGTACGAGCAGTACTTC. Its protein is CASSLWAGYEQYF.

The chain links TRBV3-1 (or the pseudogene TRBV3-2) to TRBJ2-7, with TRBD1 as a possible D gene (5 bases). The V end lost 11 bases, the J end lost 0 bases, and 14 bases lay between the germline ends. The CDR3 contains 13 residues. In germline, CDR1 is LGHDT, CDR2 YNNKEL (reference sequence). DNA of the CDR3: TGTGCCCCCAGCGACAGTAGCTCCTACGAGCAGTACGTC. Its protein product is CAPSDSSSYEQYV.

This clone came up once. This chain joins TRBV20-1 and TRBJ2-5; D is unresolved. Germline V gene data show CDR1 as DFQATT and CDR2 as SNEGSKA (reference sequence). The CDR3 contains 14 residues. Trimming cost V 3 bases and J 5 bases, with 16 bases left between them. CDR3: CSASNPNSKETQYF. The CDR3 DNA follows: TGCAGTGCTAGTAACCCGAACAGTAAGGAGACCCAGTACTTC.

In the case of this clone: The junction departs from germline at one end; a sequencing error may be responsible. The rearrangement joins TRBV5-1 to TRBJ2-7; tentatively, D is TRBD1 (5 bases). The germline V gene encodes CDR1 SGHRS and CDR2 YFSETQ. The CDR3 extends over 15 amino acids. The CDR3 coding sequence is TGCGCCAGCAGCTTGGGGATGGACACCCAGGCCGAGCCATGCTTC. It encodes CASSLGMDTQAEPCF.

CDR3 DNA sequence: TGTGCCAGCAGCTCGACTAGCGGGAACGGACTTAATGAGCAGTTCTTC. This encodes CASSSTSGNGLNEQFF. The chain links TRBV5-5 to TRBJ2-1; TRBD2 matches 11 bases. Germline V gene data show CDR1 as SGHKS and CDR2 as YYEKEE (reference sequence). CDR3 length: 16 amino acids. Germline trimming cut 3 bases from V and 7 bases from J; bases unmatched to any gene: 9.

This clone was picked up many times. The chain has TRBV14 and TRBJ1-2; D might be TRBD1 (6 bases). The length of the CDR3 is 14 residues. The germline V gene encodes CDR1 SGHDN and CDR2 FVKESK. Trimming left V 3 bases short and J 1 base short, with 9 bases between. The CDR3 DNA follows: TGTGCCAGCAGCCAGATGGACAGTAACTATGGCTACACCTTC. The encoded protein is CASSQMDSNYGYTF.

This sequence joins TRBV2 and TRBJ2-1, with D possibly being TRBD2 (5 bases). CDR1 SNHLY and CDR2 FYNNEI come from the germline V gene. Trimming took 4 bases from V and 8 from J, leaving 12 bases between them. This CDR3 contains 13 residues. The CDR3 nucleotides are TGTGCCAGCAGTGTCCGTTTGAGGGATGAGCAGTTCTTC. It encodes CASSVRLRDEQFF.

The chain couples TRBV27 to TRBJ2-1; 11 bases line up with TRBD2. This CDR3 contains 16 residues. Germline loops: CDR1 MNHEY, CDR2 SMNVEV (reference sequence). The junction had 6 bases not matched to a gene; V was cut back by 5 bases and J by 3 bases. CDR3 bases: TGTGCCAGCAGTGCCCCGGGACTAGCGGTCTACAATGAGCAGTTCTTC. It specifies CASSAPGLAVYNEQFF.

This sequence joins TRBV18 and TRBJ2-1; D may be TRBD1 (6 bases). Trimming stripped 4 bases from V and 8 bases from J, with 12 bases between. CDR1 is KGHSH and CDR2 is LQKENI in the germline V gene. The CDR3 consists of 13 residues. The CDR3 DNA reads TGTGCCAGCTCACTGAGGGCAGGGGATGAGCAGTTCTTC. It specifies CASSLRAGDEQFF.

V usage is TRBV11-3 and J usage is TRBJ2-3, with D hard to call. CDR1 is SGHNT and CDR2 is YENEEA in the germline V gene. The ends were cut back, 5 bases at V and 2 bases at J, with 2 bases in the middle. The CDR3 sequence is 11 residues long. CDR3 residues: CASSHTDTQYF. CDR3 DNA sequence: TGTGCCAGCAGCCACACAGATACGCAGTATTTT.

The chain employs TRBV29-1 and TRBJ2-1, with a possible D match to TRBD2 (5 bases). Germline CDR1 is SQVTM and CDR2 is ANQGSEA. V was cut by 5 bases and J by 3 bases, with 20 bases left in between. This CDR3 has 16 residues. Written as DNA, the CDR3 is TGCAGCGTTCCGGCCACGGGATCCAATATCTACAATGAGCAGTTCTTC. Encoded protein: CSVPATGSNIYNEQFF.

This clone was observed a few times. The gene calls are TRBV6-1 and TRBJ1-5; D remains ambiguous. The germline V gene has CDR1 MNHNS and CDR2 SASEGT. The CDR3 is 15 amino acids. V was trimmed by 3 bases and J by 2 bases, leaving 11 bases between them. CDR3 amino acids: CASSDALSGNQPQHF. The DNA for the CDR3 is TGTGCCAGCAGTGACGCTTTGTCGGGCAATCAGCCCCAGCATTTT.

The chain uses TRBV3-1 (or the pseudogene TRBV3-2) and TRBJ2-5; D might be TRBD2 (6 bases). V lost 1 base and J 5 bases, leaving 14 bases between the germline ends. The CDR3 loop spans 15 amino acids. The germline CDR1 and CDR2 sequences are LGHDT and YNNKEL (reference sequence). The CDR3 here is CASSQVPTSVETQYF. In nucleotides, the CDR3 is TGTGCCAGCAGCCAAGTTCCGACTAGTGTGGAGACCCAGTACTTC.

The chain is built from TRBV7-8 and TRBJ1-5; D is unclear. The CDR3 extends over 17 amino acids. Germline V CDR1 and CDR2: SGHVS, FQNEAQ. V lost 5 bases, J lost 0 bases, and 17 bases lay in between. The CDR3 spells CASSRVAFPNSNQPQHF. In nucleotides, the CDR3 is TGTGCCAGCAGCCGGGTCGCGTTTCCTAATAGCAATCAGCCCCAGCATTTT.

This rearrangement joins TRBV5-6 to TRBJ1-1, with 7 bases identical to TRBD1. V lost 3 bases to trimming and J lost 7 bases; unmatched junction nucleotides: 9. The CDR3 has 14 amino acids. The germline CDR1 and CDR2 sequences are SGHDT and YYEEEE. CDR3 loop: CASSSTGTEDEAFF. DNA of the CDR3: TGTGCCAGCAGCTCCACCGGGACAGAGGATGAAGCTTTCTTT.

This chain links TRBV7-9 with TRBJ1-2, with a weak D call TRBD1 (5 bases). CDR3 length: 17 amino acids. Between the trimmed V and J ends, which lost 4 bases and 8 bases, there was a span of 26 bases. From germline, CDR1 is SEHNR and CDR2 FQNEAQ (reference sequence). The CDR3 loop is CASSYGTDAQGRGGYTF. The CDR3 region has the DNA TGTGCCAGCAGCTACGGCACCGACGCACAAGGTCGGGGGGGCTACACCTTC.

This sequence joins TRBV7-9 and TRBJ2-1; 10 positions agree with TRBD2. Germline CDR1 reads SEHNR; CDR2 reads FQNEAQ (reference sequence). The CDR3 extends over 17 amino acids. V was clipped by 7 bases and J by 5 bases; unmatched bases: 14. As DNA, the CDR3 is TGTGCCAGCACCGAGGGGCTAGCGGGAGATCGTGACAATGAGCAGTTCTTC. This gives the protein CASTEGLAGDRDNEQFF.

This chain links TRBV7-9 with TRBJ2-7, with D possibly matching TRBD1 (6 bases). The CDR3 covers 14 residues. Germline V gives CDR1 SEHNR, CDR2 FQNEAQ (reference sequence). Trimming shortened V by 5 bases and J by 3 bases, and 14 bases separated the two germline ends. This chain's CDR3 is CASSEARGYYEQYF. The DNA for the CDR3 is TGTGCCAGCAGCGAGGCCAGGGGATACTACGAGCAGTACTTC.

The rearrangement links TRBV13 to TRBJ2-7; D perhaps matches TRBD1 (7 bases). The V gene lost 5 bases and the J gene lost 2 bases, with 13 bases spanning the gap. CDR3 length: 14 residues. The germline CDR1 and CDR2 sequences are PRHDT and FYEKMQ (reference sequence). Written as DNA, the CDR3 is TGTGCCAGCAGCCCGCGGGACAGCGCCTACGAGCAGTACTTC. This gives the protein CASSPRDSAYEQYF. The full variable domain, its missing parts supplied by reference TRBV13 and TRBJ2-7, is AAGVIQSPRHLIKEKRETATLKCYPIPRHDTVYWYQQGPGQDPQFLISFYEKMQSDKGSIPDRFSAQQFSDYHSELNMSSLELGDSALYFCASSPRDSAYEQYFGPGTRLTVT.

The chain employs TRBV7-9 and TRBJ1-1; D unresolved. Per the germline V gene, CDR1 is SEHNR and CDR2 is FQNEAQ (reference sequence). The CDR3 contains 13 residues. Trimming took off 3 bases at V and 4 bases at J, with 9 bases between the two ends. For the CDR3, the DNA is TGTGCCAGCAGCTTCTTACTTGGCACTGAAGCTTTCTTT. Protein sequence: CASSFLLGTEAFF.

This chain uses TRBV11-2 with TRBJ1-1; D remains unclear. V shed 0 bases and J shed 1 base, with 6 bases lying between them. The CDR3 sequence is 14 residues long. CDR1 and CDR2 (germline): SGHAT, FQNNGV. In DNA form, the CDR3 reads TGTGCCAGCAGCTTAGATCCCTGGAACACTGAAGCTTTCTTT. Encoded protein: CASSLDPWNTEAFF.

The rearrangement uses TRBV6-2 or TRBV6-3 and TRBJ1-5; maybe TRBD1 (5 bases). CDR3 length equals 15 residues. Germline V CDR1 and CDR2: MNHEY, SVGEGT. V was cut by 5 bases and J by 0 bases, with 11 bases left in between. CDR3 sequence reads: CASSHDSNSNQPQHF. CDR3 DNA: TGTGCCAGCAGTCACGACAGCAATAGCAATCAGCCCCAGCATTTT.

CDR3 nucleotides: TGTGCCACCAAAAGGACTGACACAGATACGCAGTATTTT. Amino acids: CATKRTDTDTQYF. The chain joins TRBV27 to TRBJ2-3; D might be TRBD2 (5 bases). Germline V gene data show CDR1 as MNHEY and CDR2 as SMNVEV (reference sequence). The CDR3 totals 13 residues. The ends were cut back, 10 bases at V and 2 bases at J, with 13 bases in the middle.

The genes are TRBV5-1 and TRBJ1-3; tentatively, D is TRBD1 (5 bases). The CDR3 has 14 amino acids. The V gene lost 0 bases and the J gene lost 4 bases, with 8 bases spanning the gap. The V gene's germline CDR1 is SGHRS and CDR2 YFSETQ. Here the CDR3 DNA reads TGCGCCAGCAGCTTGGTGCAGGGAGGAAACACCATATATTTT. Its protein is CASSLVQGGNTIYF.

The chain carries TRBV19 and TRBJ2-3; tentative D call: TRBD2 (5 bases). Trimming shortened V by 3 bases and J by 2 bases, and 12 bases separated the two germline ends. In germline, CDR1 is LNHDA, CDR2 SQIVND (reference sequence). This CDR3 has 15 residues. CDR3 in DNA: TGTGCCAGTAGTATCCTCCCGGGGTCCACAGATACGCAGTATTTT. Protein product: CASSILPGSTDTQYF.

This chain joins TRBV9 and TRBJ2-7, with 8 nucleotides matching TRBD1. The CDR3 totals 13 residues. Germline loops: CDR1 SGDLS, CDR2 YYNGEE. V shed 7 bases and J 7 bases; nucleotides not matched to a gene: 10. The CDR3 nucleotides are TGTGCCAGCCCTGACAGGGGAAGGTATGAGCAGTACTTC. Amino acids: CASPDRGRYEQYF.